Following are 4 T cell receptor beta chains from one sample sequenced in a study of response to subunit inactivated influenza vaccine (dated by TCRdb to 2017 to 2018). Libraries were constructed by RT-PCR. Sequencing used an Illumina HiSeq 2500. TCRdb applied fastp at Q25 and MiXCR to the public reads, then kept only in-frame beta chains. CDR3 protein duplicates are merged, each entry listing the most common genes and DNA. Across this sample there are roughly 180,000 distinct CDR3 sequences, with about 10% seen only once. The ten largest clones add up to 11% of the sample. The input for sequencing was non-naive T cells sorted from PBMCs, taken on the day of vaccination. The cell subset or site label of this sample denotes: memory T cell fraction. Every receptor here comes from a man between 45 and 60 years old who received an inactivated influenza vaccine. Donor details come from another sample of the same person, matched by shared clones.

This clonotype appeared many times. V is TRBV10-3 and J is TRBJ2-2, with D tentatively TRBD1 or TRBD2 (5 bases each). Per germline, CDR1 ENHRY and CDR2 SYGVKD. The length of the CDR3 is 15 residues. V was trimmed by 5 bases and J by 4 bases, leaving 14 bases between them. CDR3 sequence: CAISSRGAPTGELFF. DNA for the CDR3: TGTGCCATCAGTAGTCGAGGGGCACCCACCGGGGAGCTGTTTTTT.

J is TRBJ2-7 and V is TRBV2; no definite D call. The ends were cut back, 0 bases at V and 9 bases at J, with 15 bases in the middle. The CDR3 totals 14 residues. The germline gives CDR1 SNHLY, CDR2 FYNNEI. Written as DNA, the CDR3 is TGTGCCAGCAGTGAAGCGTTCCCAATTTCGGTGCAGTACTTC. Translating gives CASSEAFPISVQYF.

This clonotype has just a few counts. The chain couples TRBV28 to TRBJ1-5; D is undetermined. From germline, CDR1 is MDHEN and CDR2 SYDVKM. The V gene lost 5 bases and the J gene lost 6 bases, with 11 bases spanning the gap. The CDR3 is made up of 13 amino acids. DNA for the CDR3: TGTGCCAGCAGTAGAACACAGCTTCAGCCCCAGCATTTT. This translates into CASSRTQLQPQHF.

The chain employs TRBV12-3 or TRBV12-4 and TRBJ1-4, with a weak D call TRBD1 (6 bases). V was trimmed by 3 bases and J by 8 bases, leaving 13 bases between them. CDR3 length: 14 amino acids. The CDR3 DNA reads as TGTGCCAGCAGTTTTTCAGGGGCCAGCGAAAAACTGTTTTTT. It translates to CASSFSGASEKLFF.